The rows below give T cell receptor beta chains drawn from one sample of a study of blood T cells in healthy people across ages. MiXCR, run by TCRdb on the 5' RACE reads, gives a single entry per CDR3 protein. The table lists 1,300,000 or so distinct CDR3 sequences, approximately 59% of them singletons, with 5.5% to 8% in the top ten. Sequencing was done on a sample of blood. The receptors were sampled from a man younger than 35 in good health. Both conserved end residues are part of each CDR3. The D gene is left open where the match is weak. Size values are once, few and many counts, or a class for expanded clones, and some rows have none.

d_gene	v_gene	j_gene	abundance	CDR3aa	CDR3nt
-	TRBV20-1	TRBJ1-2	-	CSATHYNRNYGYTF	TGCAGTGCTACACACTACAACCGAAACTATGGCTACACCTTC
TRBD2	TRBV29-1	TRBJ2-1	few	CSVAGTSGGVSNEQFF	TGCAGCGTTGCGGGGACTAGCGGGGGGGTGTCCAATGAGCAGTTCTTC
TRBD2	TRBV6-6	TRBJ2-1	few	CASSQTSGTYNEQFF	TGTGCCAGCAGTCAGACTAGCGGGACTTACAATGAGCAGTTCTTC
-	TRBV15	TRBJ2-7	few	CATSREAGNYEQYF	TGTGCCACCAGCAGAGAGGCAGGAAACTACGAGCAGTACTTC
-	TRBV9	TRBJ1-6	few	CASSVYAGRSPLHF	TGTGCCAGCAGCGTTTATGCAGGGAGATCACCCCTCCACTTT
-	TRBV4-3	TRBJ1-2	-	CASSQGAWNYGYTF	TGCGCCAGCAGCCAGGGAGCCTGGAACTATGGCTACACCTTC
TRBD2	TRBV7-2	TRBJ2-1	-	CASSLALAGGEQFF	TGTGCCAGCAGCTTAGCGCTAGCGGGAGGCGAGCAGTTCTTC
TRBD2	TRBV2	TRBJ2-7	-	CASSPGTSAGEQYF	TGTGCCAGCAGTCCCGGGACTAGCGCTGGAGAGCAGTACTTC
TRBD2	TRBV4-1	TRBJ2-5	-	CASSHSGGLRYF	TGCGCCAGCAGCCATTCCGGGGGACTACGGTACTTC
TRBD1	TRBV9	TRBJ2-1	-	CTSSGTGSYNEQFF	TGTACCAGCAGCGGGACAGGGAGCTACAATGAGCAGTTCTTC
-	TRBV5-1	TRBJ2-5	-	CASSVGVLGETQYF	TGCGCCAGCAGCGTGGGAGTGCTTGGAGAGACCCAGTACTTC
TRBD1	TRBV28	TRBJ1-5	-	CASSLQGAYSNQPQHF	TGTGCCAGCAGTTTACAGGGGGCGTATAGCAATCAGCCCCAGCATTTT
-	TRBV11-2	TRBJ2-4	-	CASSSDSVWYIQYF	TGTGCCAGCAGCTCCGACAGTGTGTGGTACATTCAGTACTTC
TRBD2	TRBV6-5	TRBJ2-7	-	CASSSRLAGEREQYF	TGTGCCAGCAGTTCACGACTAGCGGGAGAGCGCGAGCAGTACTTC
-	TRBV29-1	TRBJ2-3	-	CSVWGWEQYF	TGCAGCGTTTGGGGATGGGAGCAGTATTTT
-	TRBV5-1	TRBJ2-3	few	CASSTSAGDTQYF	TGCGCCAGCAGCACATCCGCGGGCGATACGCAGTATTTT
-	TRBV6-5	TRBJ2-7	-	CASSYLGPNLYLGQYF	TGTGCCAGCAGTTACTTGGGACCCAACCTCTATCTCGGGCAGTACTTC
TRBD1	TRBV9	TRBJ2-2	-	CASSPRTGGYTGELFF	TGTGCCAGCAGCCCCCGGACAGGGGGTTACACCGGGGAGCTGTTTTTT
-	TRBV28	TRBJ2-4	-	CATRKAKNIQYF	TGTGCCACCCGAAAAGCCAAAAACATTCAGTACTTC
-	TRBV27	TRBJ2-3	many	CASSLSGDTQYF	TGTGCCAGCAGTTTATCGGGGGATACGCAGTATTTT
TRBD1	TRBV11-2	TRBJ2-7	-	CASNPGTGAEQYF	TGTGCCAGCAACCCCGGCACAGGGGCCGAGCAGTACTTC
-	TRBV11-2	TRBJ1-2	-	CASRPSGNYGYTF	TGTGCCAGCAGGCCGTCAGGGAACTATGGCTACACCTTC
-	TRBV3-1	TRBJ2-5	few	CASSQDLGQETQYF	TGTGCCAGCAGCCAAGATCTCGGACAAGAGACCCAGTACTTC
-	TRBV28	TRBJ2-5	-	CASRLLKGVWETQYF	TGTGCCAGCAGATTACTTAAAGGGGTATGGGAGACCCAGTACTTC
-	TRBV6-1	TRBJ2-7	few	CASSADTLSLPRYEQYF	TGTGCCAGCAGTGCGGACACCCTTTCCCTCCCTAGGTACGAGCAGTACTTC
-	TRBV7-2	TRBJ1-5	-	CASSLAPGLNQPQHF	TGTGCCAGCAGCTTAGCTCCGGGGCTTAATCAGCCCCAGCATTTT
-	TRBV6-2/TRBV6-3	TRBJ2-5	few	CASSYDTEETQYF	TGTGCCAGCAGTTACGACACTGAAGAGACCCAGTACTTC
-	TRBV7-6	TRBJ2-7	-	CASSEVYGEQYF	TGTGCCAGCAGCGAAGTATACGGCGAGCAGTACTTC
-	TRBV5-1	TRBJ1-4	-	CASSRDGGDNEKLFF	TGCGCCAGCAGCCGGGACGGGGGAGACAATGAAAAACTGTTTTTT
TRBD1	TRBV27	TRBJ2-1	-	CASSLTGRSYNEQFF	TGTGCCAGCAGCTTGACAGGGCGCTCCTACAATGAGCAGTTCTTC
-	TRBV4-3	TRBJ2-7	few	CASSHAPGYEQYF	TGCGCCAGCAGCCATGCTCCAGGCTACGAGCAGTACTTC
TRBD1	TRBV20-1	TRBJ2-5	-	CSATPTGLETQYF	TGCAGTGCTACCCCGACAGGGTTGGAGACCCAGTACTTC
-	TRBV20-1	TRBJ2-3	-	CSATTGPRAGNSRNTQYF	TGCAGTGCCACCACCGGCCCCAGGGCAGGGAATTCCCGAAATACGCAGTATTTT